This TCR beta chain comes out of a study of neoadjuvant anti-PD-1 for oral cavity cancer. The method was immunoSEQ multiplex PCR; TCRdb's version includes in-frame clones alone and lacks a portion of them. The table lists more than 12,000 clones, just under 75% of them singletons. Sample time point: after neoadjuvant nivolumab, at surgical resection. The CDR3 has 12 amino acids. V was clipped by 4 bases and J by 8 bases, with 11 bases between them. Germline V lookup: CDR1 MNHEY, CDR2 SVGAGI. The receptor comes from a person aged 40 to 85 with oral cavity squamous cell carcinoma. The rearrangement uses TRBV6-5 and TRBJ1-1; D might be TRBD1 (6 bases). The starting material was PBMCs, obtained after nivolumab (anti-PD-1) treatment. The CDR3 spells CASSSAGAEAFF. The CDR3 region has the DNA TGTGCCAGCAGTTCGGCAGGGGCAGAAGCTTTCTTT.